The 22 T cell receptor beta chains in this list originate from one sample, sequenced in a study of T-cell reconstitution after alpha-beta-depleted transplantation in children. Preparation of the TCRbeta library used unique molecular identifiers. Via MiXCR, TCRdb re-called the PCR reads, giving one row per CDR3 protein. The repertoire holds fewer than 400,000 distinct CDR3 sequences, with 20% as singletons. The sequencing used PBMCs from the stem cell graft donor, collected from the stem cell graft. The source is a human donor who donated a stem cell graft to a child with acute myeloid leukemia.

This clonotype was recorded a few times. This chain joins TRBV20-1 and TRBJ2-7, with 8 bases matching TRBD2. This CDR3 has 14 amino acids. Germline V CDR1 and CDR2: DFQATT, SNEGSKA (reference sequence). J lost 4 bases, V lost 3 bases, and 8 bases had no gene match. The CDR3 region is CSARAIAGGYEQYF. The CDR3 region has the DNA TGCAGTGCTAGGGCTATTGCGGGAGGTTACGAGCAGTACTTC.

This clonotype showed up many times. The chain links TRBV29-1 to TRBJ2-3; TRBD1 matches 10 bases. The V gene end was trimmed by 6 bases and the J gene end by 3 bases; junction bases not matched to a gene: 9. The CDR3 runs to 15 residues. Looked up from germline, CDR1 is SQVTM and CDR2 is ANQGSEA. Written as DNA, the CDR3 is TGCAGCGTGGCCATTGGGACAGGGGCAACAGATACGCAGTATTTT. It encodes CSVAIGTGATDTQYF.

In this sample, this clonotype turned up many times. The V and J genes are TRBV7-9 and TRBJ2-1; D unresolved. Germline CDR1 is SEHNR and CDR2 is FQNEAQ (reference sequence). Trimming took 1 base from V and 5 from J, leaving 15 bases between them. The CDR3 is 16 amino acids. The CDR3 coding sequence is TGTGCCAGCAGCTTAGAGTCGAGAGGACCCGACAATGAGCAGTTCTTC. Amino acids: CASSLESRGPDNEQFF.

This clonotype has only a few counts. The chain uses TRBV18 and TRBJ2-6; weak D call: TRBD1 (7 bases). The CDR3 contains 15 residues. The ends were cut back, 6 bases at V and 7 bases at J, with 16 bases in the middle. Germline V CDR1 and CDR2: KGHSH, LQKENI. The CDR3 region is CASSPTQGGANVLTF. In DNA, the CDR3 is TGTGCCAGCTCGCCTACCCAGGGGGGTGCCAACGTCCTGACTTTC. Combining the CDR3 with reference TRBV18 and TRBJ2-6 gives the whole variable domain NAGVMQNPRHLVRRRGQEARLRCSPMKGHSHVYWYRQLPEEGLKFMVYLQKENIIDESGMPKERFSAEFPKEGPSILRIQQVVRGDSAAYFCASSPTQGGANVLTFGAGSRLTVL.

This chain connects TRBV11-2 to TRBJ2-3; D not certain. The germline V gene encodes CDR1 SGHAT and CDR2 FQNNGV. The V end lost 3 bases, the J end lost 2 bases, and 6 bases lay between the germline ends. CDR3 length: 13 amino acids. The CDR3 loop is CASSFMDTDTQYF. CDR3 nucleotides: TGTGCCAGCAGCTTCATGGACACAGATACGCAGTATTTT. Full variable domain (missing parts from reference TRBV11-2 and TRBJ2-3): EAGVAQSPRYKIIEKRQSVAFWCNPISGHATLYWYQQILGQGPKLLIQFQNNGVVDDSQLPKDRFSAERLKGVDSTLKIQPAKLEDSAVYLCASSFMDTDTQYFGPGTRLTVL.

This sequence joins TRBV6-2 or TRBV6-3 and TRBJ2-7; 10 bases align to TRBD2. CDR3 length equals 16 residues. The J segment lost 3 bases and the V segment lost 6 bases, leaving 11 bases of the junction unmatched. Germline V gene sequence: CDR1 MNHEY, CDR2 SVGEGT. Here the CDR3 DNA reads TGTGCCAGCAGCCTGCTTCTAGCGGGAGCTCTCTACGAGCAGTACTTC. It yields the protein CASSLLLAGALYEQYF.

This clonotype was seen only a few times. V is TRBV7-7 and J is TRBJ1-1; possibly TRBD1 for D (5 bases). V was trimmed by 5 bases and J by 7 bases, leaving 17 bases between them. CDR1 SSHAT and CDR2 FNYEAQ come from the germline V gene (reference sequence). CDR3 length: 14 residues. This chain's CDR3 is CASSPVGLDSEAFF. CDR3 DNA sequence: TGTGCCAGCAGCCCGGTCGGCCTCGACAGTGAAGCTTTCTTT. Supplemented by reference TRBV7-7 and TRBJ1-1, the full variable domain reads GAGVSQSPRYKVTKRGQDVTLRCDPISSHATLYWYQQALGQGPEFLTYFNYEAQPDKSGLPSDRFSAERPEGSISTLTIQRTEQRDSAMYRCASSPVGLDSEAFFGQGTRLTVV.

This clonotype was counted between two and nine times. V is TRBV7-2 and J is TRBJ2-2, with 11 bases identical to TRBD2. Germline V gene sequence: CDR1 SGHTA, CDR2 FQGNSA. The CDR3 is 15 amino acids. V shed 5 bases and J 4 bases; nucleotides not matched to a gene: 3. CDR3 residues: CASSASGRSTGELFF. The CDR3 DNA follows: TGTGCCAGCAGCGCTAGCGGGAGGTCCACCGGGGAGCTGTTTTTT.

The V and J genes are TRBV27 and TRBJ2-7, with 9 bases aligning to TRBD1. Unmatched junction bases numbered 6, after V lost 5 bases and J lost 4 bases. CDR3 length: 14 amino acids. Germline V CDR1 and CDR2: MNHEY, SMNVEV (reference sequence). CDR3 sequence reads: CASSAGTGLYEQYF. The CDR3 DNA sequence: TGTGCCAGCAGTGCCGGGACAGGGTTGTACGAGCAGTACTTC.

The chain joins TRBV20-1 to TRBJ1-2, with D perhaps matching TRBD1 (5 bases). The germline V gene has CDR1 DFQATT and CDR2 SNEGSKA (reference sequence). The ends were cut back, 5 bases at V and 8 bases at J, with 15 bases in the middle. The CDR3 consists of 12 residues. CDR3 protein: CSAQSGTAGYTF. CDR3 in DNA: TGCAGTGCTCAAAGCGGGACGGCCGGCTACACCTTC.

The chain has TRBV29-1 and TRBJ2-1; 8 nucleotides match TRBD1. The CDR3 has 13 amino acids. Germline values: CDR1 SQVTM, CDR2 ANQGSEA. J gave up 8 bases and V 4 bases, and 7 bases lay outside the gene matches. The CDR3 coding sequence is TGCAGCGTTGGAAGGACAGGGAGGTATGAGCAGTTCTTC. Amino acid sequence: CSVGRTGRYEQFF.

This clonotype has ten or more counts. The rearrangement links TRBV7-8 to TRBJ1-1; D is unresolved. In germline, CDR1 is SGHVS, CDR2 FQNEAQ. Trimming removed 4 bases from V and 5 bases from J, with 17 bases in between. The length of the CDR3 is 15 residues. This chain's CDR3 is CASSSIGRMRTEAFF. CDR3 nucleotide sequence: TGTGCCAGCAGCTCCATCGGAAGGATGAGGACTGAAGCTTTCTTT.

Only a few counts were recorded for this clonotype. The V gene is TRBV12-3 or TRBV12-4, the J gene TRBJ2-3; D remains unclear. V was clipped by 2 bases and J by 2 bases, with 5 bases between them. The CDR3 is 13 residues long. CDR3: CASSLNPTDTQYF. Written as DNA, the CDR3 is TGTGCCAGCAGTTTAAATCCCACAGATACGCAGTATTTT.

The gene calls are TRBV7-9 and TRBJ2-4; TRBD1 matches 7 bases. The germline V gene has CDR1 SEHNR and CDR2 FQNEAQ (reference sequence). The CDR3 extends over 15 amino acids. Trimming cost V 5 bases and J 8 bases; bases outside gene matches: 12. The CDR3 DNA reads TGTGCCAGCAGCCCCCCGGACAGGAGAGGGGACATTCAGTACTTC. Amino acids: CASSPPDRRGDIQYF.

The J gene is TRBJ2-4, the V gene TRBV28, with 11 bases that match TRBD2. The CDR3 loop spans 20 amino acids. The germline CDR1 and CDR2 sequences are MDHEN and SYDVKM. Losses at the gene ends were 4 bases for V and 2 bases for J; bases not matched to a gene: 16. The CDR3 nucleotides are TGTGCCAGCAGTTATCTCAGACTCTCCGGGACTAGCGGTCCCAAAAACATTCAGTACTTC. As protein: CASSYLRLSGTSGPKNIQYF.

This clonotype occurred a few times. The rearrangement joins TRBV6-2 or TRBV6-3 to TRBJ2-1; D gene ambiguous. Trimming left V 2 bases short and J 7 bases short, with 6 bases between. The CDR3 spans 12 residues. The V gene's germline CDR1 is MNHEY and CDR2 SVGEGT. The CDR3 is CASSYLGNEQFF. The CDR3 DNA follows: TGTGCCAGCAGTTACCTGGGGAATGAGCAGTTCTTC.

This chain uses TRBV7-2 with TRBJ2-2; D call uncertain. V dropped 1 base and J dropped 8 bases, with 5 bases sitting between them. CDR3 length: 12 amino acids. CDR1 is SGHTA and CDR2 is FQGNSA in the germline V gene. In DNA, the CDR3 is TGTGCCAGCAGCTTAGGGATGGGGGAGCTGTTTTTT. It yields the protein CASSLGMGELFF.

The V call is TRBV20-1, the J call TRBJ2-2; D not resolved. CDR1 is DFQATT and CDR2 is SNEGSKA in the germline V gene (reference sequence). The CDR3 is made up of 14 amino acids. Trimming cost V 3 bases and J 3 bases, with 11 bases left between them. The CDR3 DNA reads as TGCAGTGCTAGTTACCGTTTCCACACCGGGGAGCTGTTTTTT. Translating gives CSASYRFHTGELFF.

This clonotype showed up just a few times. The CDR3 region is CASIQNTARYEQYF. In DNA, the CDR3 is TGTGCCAGCATCCAAAACACGGCGAGGTACGAGCAGTACTTC. The rearrangement uses TRBV11-2 and TRBJ2-7; D is undetermined. Trimming removed 7 bases from V and 4 bases from J, with 17 bases in between. From germline, CDR1 is SGHAT and CDR2 FQNNGV. CDR3 length: 14 amino acids.

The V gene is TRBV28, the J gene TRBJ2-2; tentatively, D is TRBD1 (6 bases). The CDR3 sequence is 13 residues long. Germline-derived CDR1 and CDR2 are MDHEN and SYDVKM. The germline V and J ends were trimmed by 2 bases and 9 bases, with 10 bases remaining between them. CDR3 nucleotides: TGTGCCAGCAGTTTAACAGGGTTCCGGGAGCTGTTTTTT. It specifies CASSLTGFRELFF.

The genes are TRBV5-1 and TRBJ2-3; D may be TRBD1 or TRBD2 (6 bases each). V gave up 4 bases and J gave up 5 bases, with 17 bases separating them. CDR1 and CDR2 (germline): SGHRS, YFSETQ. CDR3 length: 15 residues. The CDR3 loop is CASSPGAGEVDTQYF. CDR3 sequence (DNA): TGCGCCAGCAGCCCGGGGGCAGGGGAGGTAGATACGCAGTATTTT.

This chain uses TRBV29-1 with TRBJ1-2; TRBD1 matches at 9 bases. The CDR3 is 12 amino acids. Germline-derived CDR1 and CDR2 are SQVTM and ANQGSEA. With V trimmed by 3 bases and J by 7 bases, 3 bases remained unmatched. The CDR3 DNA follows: TGCAGCGTTGATGGGACAGGGTTTGGCTACACCTTC. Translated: CSVDGTGFGYTF.